What follows are 18 T cell receptor beta chains derived from one specimen sequenced in a study of regulatory T cells in long-lasting Graves disease. Time point specified: newly diagnosed GD, antithyroid drugs for less than 3 months. The TCR library was made from RNA extracted from PBMCs. Investigators prepared the TCR beta libraries by applying iRepertoire HTBI primers and Arm-PCR of CDR3 regions. TCRdb reprocessed the multiplex PCR reads with MiXCR, giving one entry per CDR3 protein. The sample lists about 530,000 distinct CDR3 sequences; more than 15% were seen once. This sample was shared with a second study, whose subject was T cells in Graves' hyperthyroidism and ophthalmopathy.

This specimen consisted of peripheral blood mononuclear cells (PBMCs), obtained at new diagnosis, from a patient treated with antithyroid drugs. These TCRs come from a woman aged 40 to 65 with Graves disease.

This clonotype was found many times. V and J are TRBV7-9 and TRBJ2-1; D perhaps matches TRBD1 (5 bases). With 2 bases removed from V and 12 bases from J, the gap between germline ends came to 14 bases. The CDR3 loop spans 13 amino acids. Germline V gene data show CDR1 as SEHNR and CDR2 as FQNEAQ (reference sequence). The CDR3 sequence: CASSLPLSTAQFF. The DNA for the CDR3 is TGTGCCAGCAGCTTACCGCTTTCGACAGCGCAGTTCTTC.

This clonotype was recorded many times. The CDR3 nucleotides are TGTGCCAGTAATCTTATGGGACAGGGCGTCGACGAGCAGTACTTC. Translating gives CASNLMGQGVDEQYF. This chain links TRBV19 with TRBJ2-7; 9 bases line up with TRBD1. This CDR3 spans 15 amino acids. V dropped 7 bases and J dropped 5; count of bases not matched to a gene: 12. Germline lookup yields CDR1 LNHDA and CDR2 SQIVND (reference sequence).

This clonotype has a handful of counts. The chain is built from TRBV29-1 and TRBJ1-1, with 7 bases identical to TRBD1. V gave up 7 bases and J gave up 5 bases; unmatched junction bases: 10. The CDR3 consists of 13 residues. Per the germline V gene, CDR1 is SQVTM and CDR2 is ANQGSEA. DNA for the CDR3: TGCAGCGCGCAACAGGGGCGGGGGACTGAAGCTTTCTTT. It yields the protein CSAQQGRGTEAFF.

Only a few counts were recorded for this clonotype. The chain employs TRBV20-1 and TRBJ2-5; 9 nucleotides align to TRBD2. CDR1 is DFQATT, CDR2 SNEGSKA, per germline (reference sequence). After removal of 7 bases from V and 0 bases from J, the junction contained 6 bases not matched to a gene. The CDR3 has 14 amino acids. For the CDR3, the DNA is TGCAGTGGAGCGAGCGGGGGGAACCAAGAGACCCAGTACTTC. Amino acid sequence: CSGASGGNQETQYF.

This clonotype was counted at least ten times. The CDR3 protein is CASSYPSGAGGYTF. DNA of the CDR3: TGTGCCAGCAGTTACCCCTCGGGCGCCGGTGGCTACACCTTC. The chain joins TRBV6-5 to TRBJ1-2; D is ambiguous. The CDR3 consists of 14 residues. Germline values: CDR1 MNHEY, CDR2 SVGAGI. Trimming shortened V by 2 bases and J by 7 bases, and 14 bases separated the two germline ends.

This sequence joins TRBV7-9 and TRBJ1-1, with D unresolved. V lost 3 bases, J lost 10 bases, and 6 bases lay in between. CDR3 size: 10 residues. CDR1 is SEHNR, CDR2 FQNEAQ, per germline (reference sequence). Here the CDR3 reads CASSFPVAFF. The CDR3 nucleotides are TGTGCCAGCAGCTTTCCTGTAGCTTTCTTT.

About this clonotype: A much larger clone differs by one base, so this may be a read error. This sequence joins TRBV6-2 or TRBV6-3 and TRBJ1-6, with 8 bases that match TRBD1. Germline CDR1 MNHEY, CDR2 SVGEGT. The CDR3 is 15 residues long. The J segment lost 8 bases and the V segment lost 7 bases, leaving 10 bases of the junction unmatched. The CDR3 reads CASNPRGQGDSPLHF. Written as DNA, the CDR3 is TGTGCCAGCAATCCCAGGGGGCAAGGAGATTCACCCCTCCACTTT.

This clonotype was counted many times. The chain recombines TRBV20-1 with TRBJ1-5; the D gene is possibly TRBD1 (6 bases). Between the trimmed V and J ends, which lost 4 bases and 0 bases, there was a span of 10 bases. This CDR3 contains 14 residues. Germline CDR1 DFQATT, CDR2 SNEGSKA (reference sequence). The CDR3 nucleotides are TGCAGTGCTAAGGGGGATTATAGCAATCAGCCCCAGCATTTT. Protein sequence: CSAKGDYSNQPQHF.

This clonotype was seen at least ten times. The chain joins TRBV18 to TRBJ1-1, with D tentatively TRBD1 (6 bases). Germline V gene lookup returns CDR1 KGHSH and CDR2 LQKENI. The CDR3 is 15 amino acids. V shed 3 bases and J shed 6 bases, with 17 bases lying between them. Here the CDR3 DNA reads TGTGCCAGCTCACCTCCCGGGAGGGGGGGTTCTGAAGCTTTCTTT. Translation: CASSPPGRGGSEAFF.

This clonotype was seen at least ten times. V is TRBV27 and J is TRBJ2-7; perhaps TRBD2 as D (5 bases). CDR1 is MNHEY, CDR2 SMNVEV, per germline (reference sequence). The V end lost 5 bases, the J end lost 2 bases, and 10 bases lay between the germline ends. The CDR3 length is 13 residues. CDR3 protein: CASSRADAYEQYF. In nucleotides, the CDR3 is TGTGCCAGCAGTCGAGCGGATGCCTACGAGCAGTACTTC.

Many counts were recorded for this clonotype. V usage is TRBV2 and J usage is TRBJ1-5; D perhaps matches TRBD1 (5 bases). There are 17 residues in the CDR3. CDR1 is SNHLY, CDR2 FYNNEI, per germline. V was trimmed by 0 bases and J by 5 bases, leaving 17 bases between them. CDR3: CASSEAWGPGRYQPQHF. As DNA, the CDR3 is TGTGCCAGCAGTGAAGCGTGGGGCCCCGGTCGGTATCAGCCCCAGCATTTT.

At least ten counts were recorded for this clonotype. This sequence joins TRBV7-9 and TRBJ2-7, with 7 bases matching TRBD1. Germline CDR1 is SEHNR and CDR2 is FQNEAQ (reference sequence). The CDR3 length is 13 residues. The V and J ends lost 2 bases and 4 bases, in that order; junction bases with no gene match: 2. This CDR3 reads CASSLQGEYEQYF. In DNA form, the CDR3 reads TGTGCCAGCAGCTTACAGGGGGAATACGAGCAGTACTTC. Based on the CDR3 plus reference TRBV7-9 and TRBJ2-7, the full variable domain is DTGVSQNPRHKITKRGQNVTFRCDPISEHNRLYWYRQTLGQGPEFLTYFQNEAQLEKSRLLSDRFSAERPKGSFSTLEIQRTEQGDSAMYLCASSLQGEYEQYFGPGTRLTVT.

This clonotype has a count of ten or more. The rearrangement uses TRBV29-1 and TRBJ1-1; 9 nucleotides match TRBD1. CDR1 and CDR2 (germline): SQVTM, ANQGSEA. The CDR3 sequence is 14 residues long. J gave up 0 bases and V 6 bases, and 5 bases lay outside the gene matches. The CDR3: CSVQRQGVNTEAFF. The CDR3 nucleotides are TGCAGCGTCCAGAGACAGGGGGTGAACACTGAAGCTTTCTTT.

This clonotype occurred many times. The chain combines TRBV5-1 with TRBJ1-2, with D possibly matching TRBD1 (5 bases). Germline CDR1 and CDR2: SGHRS and YFSETQ. The CDR3 contains 13 residues. V was trimmed by 0 bases and J by 4 bases, leaving 7 bases between them. The CDR3 nucleotides read TGCGCCAGCAGCTTGGGTGACAGCTATGGCTACACCTTC. Its protein is CASSLGDSYGYTF.

This clonotype was picked up a small number of times. The rearrangement uses TRBV11-2 and TRBJ1-1; D perhaps matches TRBD1 (6 bases). The CDR3 runs to 17 residues. The germline V gene encodes CDR1 SGHAT and CDR2 FQNNGV. The V gene lost 0 bases and the J gene lost 1 base, with 15 bases spanning the gap. The CDR3 region has the DNA TGTGCCAGCAGCTTAGACCCAGGGGCGGATTGGAACACTGAAGCTTTCTTT. Its protein is CASSLDPGADWNTEAFF.

This clonotype was seen at least ten times. V is TRBV5-1 and J is TRBJ2-1; 8 bases are shared with TRBD2. The CDR3 contains 15 residues. Per germline, CDR1 SGHRS and CDR2 YFSETQ. Germline trimming cut 2 bases from V and 6 bases from J; bases unmatched to any gene: 7. Here the CDR3 reads CASSFDGGAVNEQFF. CDR3 DNA: TGCGCCAGCAGCTTCGACGGGGGGGCCGTCAATGAGCAGTTCTTC.

This clonotype was seen many times. The J gene is TRBJ2-7, the V gene TRBV20-1; D may be TRBD2 (5 bases). Germline V gene data show CDR1 as DFQATT and CDR2 as SNEGSKA (reference sequence). CDR3 length: 13 amino acids. Trimming left V 7 bases short and J 6 bases short, with 19 bases between. CDR3 loop: CSGYEGLLGEQYF. In nucleotides, the CDR3 is TGCAGTGGATACGAAGGACTTTTGGGCGAGCAGTACTTC.

In this sample, this clonotype turned up a few times. V usage is TRBV11-1 and J usage is TRBJ1-1, with D unclear. CDR1 SGHAT and CDR2 FQDESV come from the germline V gene (reference sequence). Trimming took off 1 base at V and 7 bases at J, with 10 bases between the two ends. CDR3 length equals 13 residues. The CDR3 DNA is TGTGCCAGCAGCTTAGGTGGTGGCCGTGAAGCTTTCTTT. Its protein product is CASSLGGGREAFF.